The source of this T cell receptor (beta chain) is a study of beta chain features in type 1 diabetes. The V gene lost 0 bases and the J gene lost 5 bases, with 10 bases spanning the gap. Germline V gene data show CDR1 as ENHRY and CDR2 as SYGVKD. This CDR3 is 14 amino acids long. Every bit of the isolated RNA underwent reverse transcription, so sequencing read expressed TCRB transcripts. Measured with immunoSEQ multiplex PCR; TCRdb has only the in-frame clones, and not every one. This repertoire shows 850,000 to 900,000 clones, 17% found once; its top ten account for roughly 0.025%. Sequencing was performed on naive CD4+ T cells from blood. The chain has TRBV10-3 and TRBJ1-2, with no clear D. This TCR was recovered from a young woman in good health. DNA for the CDR3: TGTGCCATCAGTGAGTCGAGCACCGGTTATGGCTACACCTTC. This gives the protein CAISESSTGYGYTF.